Below, 29 T cell receptor beta chains from the same sample are listed, as sequenced in a study of radiation and T cells in renal cell carcinoma. Using immunoSEQ multiplex PCR, the repertoire was profiled, and TCRdb retains in-frame clones only, with some absent. This sample has approximately 12,000 clones, with 60% to 75% found just once. Treatment meaning: treatment-naive control, cytoreductive nephrectomy. The sample consisted of tumor tissue, taken from a patient whose treatment was nephrectomy without radiotherapy. The origin of the receptors is an elderly woman with renal cell carcinoma.

This chain uses TRBV28 with TRBJ2-2; maybe TRBD1 (6 bases). Per germline, CDR1 MDHEN and CDR2 SYDVKM. The V end lost 5 bases, the J end lost 3 bases, and 10 bases lay between the germline ends. CDR3 length: 14 amino acids. Here the CDR3 DNA reads TGTGCCAGCAGTCCCGGGACACACACCGGGGAGCTGTTTTTT. Protein product: CASSPGTHTGELFF.

The chain employs TRBV12-1 and TRBJ2-7; the table's D gene call, TRBD1, was not cross checked with the DNA. TRBV12-1 is recorded as a pseudogene. The CDR3 has 13 residues. CDR3 DNA: TGTGCCGCGAACATCGCAAGGGGTTACGAGCAGTACTTC. It yields the protein CAANIARGYEQYF.

The genes are TRBV7-3 and TRBJ1-4; D unclear. CDR3 length: 14 amino acids. Trimming left V 5 bases short and J 8 bases short, with 15 bases between. The germline gives CDR1 SGHTA, CDR2 FQGTGA. The CDR3 sequence: CASSLTGSDEKLFF. The CDR3 nucleotides are TGTGCCAGCAGCCTCACGGGTTCCGACGAAAAACTGTTTTTT.

There are a few counts of this clone. The gene calls are TRBV19 and TRBJ1-2; 8 nucleotides align to TRBD1. V was clipped by 4 bases and J by 2 bases; unmatched bases: 12. The germline V gene has CDR1 LNHDA and CDR2 SQIVND (reference sequence). The length of the CDR3 is 17 residues. The CDR3 DNA follows: TGTGCCAGTAGTACGACCGGGACAGGCGTTCGCAACTATGGCTACACCTTC. Protein product: CASSTTGTGVRNYGYTF.

This clone was picked up a small number of times. The rearrangement links TRBV4-1 to TRBJ2-5; TRBD1 matches 9 bases. After removal of 1 base from V and 4 bases from J, the junction contained 4 bases not matched to a gene. This CDR3 spans 15 amino acids. CDR1 is MGHRA and CDR2 is YSYEKL in the germline V gene. CDR3 amino acids: CASSQATGGVETQYF. The CDR3 DNA sequence: TGCGCCAGCAGCCAAGCCACAGGGGGCGTAGAGACCCAGTACTTC.

The chain recombines TRBV7-8 with TRBJ2-7; no reliable D call. In germline, CDR1 is SGHVS, CDR2 FQNEAQ. The V end was cut by 2 bases, the J end by 3 bases, with 5 bases between. The CDR3 totals 12 residues. The CDR3 DNA reads as TGTGCCAGCAGCTTATGGGACTACGAGCAGTACTTC. Translated, it gives CASSLWDYEQYF.

In its sample, this clone was seen once. This CDR3 reads CASRTQGQGSPLHF. For the CDR3, the DNA is TGTGCCAGCCGCACGCAGGGACAAGGTTCACCCCTCCACTTT. The chain combines TRBV27 with TRBJ1-6; D is perhaps TRBD1 (6 bases). The CDR3 is 14 residues long. Germline CDR1 and CDR2: MNHEY and SMNVEV (reference sequence). V was pared by 8 bases and J by 9 bases, with 17 bases between.

The chain has TRBV7-2 and TRBJ1-2, with 8 bases lining up with TRBD1. The germline V gene has CDR1 SGHTA and CDR2 FQGNSA. The CDR3 has 15 amino acids. The trim removed 3 bases at V and 4 bases at J, leaving 7 bases unmatched. CDR3 DNA sequence: TGTGCCAGCAGCTTCATTCAGGGGGCTCGCTATGGCTACACCTTC. It yields the protein CASSFIQGARYGYTF.

The chain has TRBV14 and TRBJ1-2, with a tentative D call TRBD1 (6 bases). V was shortened by 0 bases and J by 2 bases, with 13 bases between the two germline ends. Germline CDR1 and CDR2: SGHDN and FVKESK. The CDR3 is 16 residues long. For the CDR3, the DNA is TGTGCCAGCAGCCAAGATCGCAGGACAGTAAACTATGGCTACACCTTC. Amino acids: CASSQDRRTVNYGYTF.

This clone occurred a few times. The gene calls are TRBV9 and TRBJ2-3; perhaps D is TRBD1 or TRBD2 (5 bases each). V was pared by 4 bases and J by 1 base, with 16 bases between. Germline CDR1 is SGDLS and CDR2 is YYNGEE. The CDR3 is 16 amino acids. CDR3 sequence: CASSLRGLYGTDTQYF. The CDR3 nucleotides read TGTGCCAGCAGCCTACGGGGCCTATACGGCACAGATACGCAGTATTTT.

This clone appeared a few times. V usage is TRBV10-1 and J usage is TRBJ1-3; TRBD1 matches at 8 bases. This CDR3 is 14 amino acids long. The germline V gene has CDR1 WNHNN and CDR2 SYGVQD (reference sequence). The V and J ends lost 5 bases and 3 bases, in that order; junction bases with no gene match: 3. The CDR3 DNA reads as TGCGCCAGCAGTAAGGACAGGGATGGAAACACCATATATTTT. Translating gives CASSKDRDGNTIYF.

The V gene is TRBV7-3, the J gene TRBJ2-7; 7 bases fit TRBD1. The CDR3 length is 14 residues. J lost 6 bases, V lost 4 bases, and 9 bases had no gene match. Germline lookup yields CDR1 SGHTA and CDR2 FQGTGA. The chain's CDR3 is CASSSGRHRGEQYF. CDR3 nucleotide sequence: TGTGCCAGCAGCTCAGGGCGACACAGGGGCGAGCAGTACTTC.

The chain combines TRBV15 with TRBJ1-3; D gene ambiguous. This CDR3 comprises 17 residues. Germline lookup yields CDR1 LNHNV and CDR2 YYDKDF (reference sequence). Trimming removed 1 base at V and 2 bases at J, with 15 bases between. CDR3 amino acids: CATSRGLQSGPGNTIYF. The CDR3 coding sequence is TGTGCCACCAGCAGAGGCCTCCAATCCGGGCCTGGAAACACCATATATTTT.

Only a few counts were recorded for this clone. This chain joins TRBV5-1 and TRBJ2-6, with D possibly TRBD2 on 5 matching bases. CDR1 and CDR2 from the germline V gene are SGHRS and YFSETQ. This CDR3 has 21 amino acids. V lost 0 bases to trimming and J lost 0 bases, with 22 bases between them. The CDR3 is CASSLAYRGGALASGANVLTF. Here the CDR3 DNA reads TGCGCCAGCAGCTTGGCCTATCGGGGTGGAGCCCTGGCCTCTGGGGCCAACGTCCTGACTTTC. The whole variable domain, filled in from reference TRBV5-1 and TRBJ2-6, reads KAGVTQTPRYLIKTRGQQVTLSCSPISGHRSVSWYQQTPGQGLQFLFEYFSETQRNKGNFPGRFSGRQFSNSRSEMNVSTLELGDSALYLCASSLAYRGGALASGANVLTFGAGSRLTVL.

The chain has TRBV28 and TRBJ2-1, with TRBD2 as a possible D gene (6 bases). Germline CDR1 reads MDHEN; CDR2 reads SYDVKM. The CDR3 covers 13 residues. V lost 7 bases to trimming and J lost 2 bases, with 9 bases between them. Here the CDR3 DNA reads TGTGCCAGCACGGGGGAAACCTACAATGAGCAGTTCTTC. Translated: CASTGETYNEQFF.

By frequency in the sample, this clone is large. The chain recombines TRBV9 with TRBJ2-3, with D perhaps being TRBD1 or TRBD2 (5 bases each). This CDR3 has 17 residues. Germline assignment: CDR1 SGDLS and CDR2 YYNGEE. Trimming stripped 1 base from V and 5 bases from J, with 20 bases between. This CDR3 reads CASSVTPRDLVGDTQYF. As DNA, the CDR3 is TGTGCCAGCAGCGTAACCCCAAGGGACCTTGTGGGAGATACGCAGTATTTT.

This clone was recorded a few times. This chain connects TRBV2 to TRBJ1-4, with D tentatively TRBD1 (6 bases). This CDR3 spans 15 amino acids. V dropped 0 bases and J dropped 7 bases, with 12 bases sitting between them. Germline CDR1 and CDR2: SNHLY and FYNNEI. The CDR3 sequence is CASSEAGQGPEKLFF. CDR3 nucleotides: TGTGCCAGCAGTGAAGCAGGTCAGGGGCCTGAAAAACTGTTTTTT. The variable domain in full, completed from reference TRBV2 and TRBJ1-4, reads EPEVTQTPSHQVTQMGQEVILRCVPISNHLYFYWYRQILGQKVEFLVSFYNNEISEKSEIFDDQFSVERPDGSNFTLKIRSTKLEDSAMYFCASSEAGQGPEKLFFGSGTQLSVL.

The rearrangement uses TRBV4-1 and TRBJ2-1; 11 nucleotides line up with TRBD2. From germline, CDR1 is MGHRA and CDR2 YSYEKL. J was trimmed by 5 bases and V by 1 base; bases with no gene match: 7. The CDR3 is 17 residues long. CDR3 bases: TGCGCCAGCAGCCAAGCTCTTGGGACTAGCGGAAACAATGAGCAGTTCTTC. Protein sequence: CASSQALGTSGNNEQFF.

This sequence joins TRBV10-1 and TRBJ2-7; 9 positions agree with TRBD1. Looked up from germline, CDR1 is WNHNN and CDR2 is SYGVQD (reference sequence). J was trimmed by 2 bases and V by 4 bases; bases with no gene match: 3. The CDR3 has 14 residues. The CDR3 sequence is CASSAGQGPYEQYF. The DNA of the CDR3 is TGCGCCAGCAGTGCGGGACAGGGACCCTACGAGCAGTACTTC.

The CDR3 protein is CASSQDYGLAGQETQYF. The CDR3 nucleotides read TGCGCCAGCAGCCAAGATTACGGACTAGCGGGCCAAGAGACCCAGTACTTC. The V gene is TRBV4-1, the J gene TRBJ2-5; TRBD2 aligns across 11 bases. Losses at the gene ends were 0 bases for V and 1 base for J; bases not matched to a gene: 4. The CDR3 extends over 17 amino acids. The germline CDR1 and CDR2 sequences are MGHRA and YSYEKL.

V and J are TRBV6-1 and TRBJ1-6, with D unresolved. The CDR3 runs to 13 residues. CDR1 MNHNS and CDR2 SASEGT come from the germline V gene. The V end lost 5 bases, the J end lost 0 bases, and 2 bases lay between the germline ends. The CDR3 DNA reads as TGTGCCAGCAGTTACTCCTATAATTCACCCCTCCACTTT. This sequence encodes CASSYSYNSPLHF.

The V and J genes are TRBV7-3 and TRBJ2-3; TRBD1 aligns across 8 bases. Trimming removed 5 bases from V and 2 bases from J; junction bases left unmatched: 6. Germline-derived CDR1 and CDR2 are SGHTA and FQGTGA. This CDR3 comprises 15 residues. The CDR3 protein is CASSQGTGTTDTQYF. The CDR3 nucleotides read TGTGCCAGCAGCCAAGGGACAGGAACCACAGATACGCAGTATTTT. Together with reference TRBV7-3 and TRBJ2-3, the CDR3 gives the full variable domain: GAGVSQTPSNKVTEKGKYVELRCDPISGHTALYWYRQSLGQGPEFLIYFQGTGAADDSGLPNDRFFAVRPEGSVSTLKIQRTERGDSAVYLCASSQGTGTTDTQYFGPGTRLTVL.

This clone was counted a few times. V gene TRBV7-3 combines with J gene TRBJ2-2; D ambiguous. The CDR3 extends over 13 amino acids. The germline CDR1 and CDR2 sequences are SGHTA and FQGTGA. V lost 7 bases and J lost 7, with 13 bases in between. Here the CDR3 reads CASTSYESGELFF. The CDR3 region has the DNA TGTGCCAGCACCTCATACGAGAGCGGGGAGCTGTTTTTT.

This clone was seen more than once but under ten times. The J gene is TRBJ1-2, the V gene TRBV10-3; tentatively, D is TRBD1 (6 bases). Deletions cut 3 bases from V and 2 bases from J, with 13 bases between. The CDR3 contains 15 residues. Germline assignment: CDR1 ENHRY and CDR2 SYGVKD. CDR3 amino acids: CAISEHLTGNYGYTF. The CDR3 coding sequence is TGTGCCATCAGTGAACACTTGACAGGAAACTATGGCTACACCTTC.

Points on this clone: Other DNA sequences in this sample translate to the same CDR3. The chain has TRBV27 and TRBJ1-6, with 7 bases fitting TRBD1. Germline CDR1 reads MNHEY; CDR2 reads SMNVEV (reference sequence). V lost 7 bases and J lost 11; bases outside the gene matches: 11. This CDR3 is 14 amino acids long. CDR3 coding DNA: TGTGCCAGCATGACAGGGCCGAGGAGGCCACCCCTCCACTTT. Encoded protein: CASMTGPRRPPLHF.

The chain recombines TRBV5-1 with TRBJ2-5, with a possible D match to TRBD1 (6 bases). The V gene lost 5 bases and the J gene lost 2 bases, with 10 bases spanning the gap. CDR3 length: 13 residues. From germline, CDR1 is SGHRS and CDR2 YFSETQ. The CDR3 region is CASRSGTQETQYF. CDR3 sequence (DNA): TGCGCCAGCAGATCAGGGACACAAGAGACCCAGTACTTC. Combining the CDR3 with reference TRBV5-1 and TRBJ2-5 gives the whole variable domain KAGVTQTPRYLIKTRGQQVTLSCSPISGHRSVSWYQQTPGQGLQFLFEYFSETQRNKGNFPGRFSGRQFSNSRSEMNVSTLELGDSALYLCASRSGTQETQYFGPGTRLLVL.

The sample holds one count of this clone. The chain recombines TRBV11-2 with TRBJ1-6; 9 bases are a match to TRBD1. Germline loops: CDR1 SGHAT, CDR2 FQNNGV. CDR3 length: 17 residues. V lost 2 bases to trimming and J lost 8 bases; unmatched junction nucleotides: 10. The CDR3 DNA reads TGTGCCAGCAGCTTAAATGTCTTGACAGGGGGGGATTCACCCCTCCACTTT. Residues: CASSLNVLTGGDSPLHF.

This chain joins TRBV7-9 and TRBJ1-1, with TRBD1 matching over 7 bases. Germline CDR1 SEHNR, CDR2 FQNEAQ (reference sequence). The J segment lost 4 bases and the V segment lost 2 bases, leaving 19 bases of the junction unmatched. The CDR3 is made up of 19 amino acids. In nucleotides, the CDR3 is TGTGCCAGCAGCTTACGGTTGGGGAGGAGGGGGCGTGTTGGCACTGAAGCTTTCTTT. It specifies CASSLRLGRRGRVGTEAFF.

This clone was recorded once. The J gene is TRBJ2-7, the V gene TRBV5-5, with unresolved D. The CDR3 runs to 14 residues. Germline V CDR1 and CDR2: SGHKS, YYEKEE (reference sequence). Trimming stripped 2 bases from V and 0 bases from J, with 9 bases between. The CDR3 is CASSFSSHSYEQYV. DNA of the CDR3: TGTGCCAGCAGCTTTTCTTCCCACTCCTACGAGCAGTACGTC.